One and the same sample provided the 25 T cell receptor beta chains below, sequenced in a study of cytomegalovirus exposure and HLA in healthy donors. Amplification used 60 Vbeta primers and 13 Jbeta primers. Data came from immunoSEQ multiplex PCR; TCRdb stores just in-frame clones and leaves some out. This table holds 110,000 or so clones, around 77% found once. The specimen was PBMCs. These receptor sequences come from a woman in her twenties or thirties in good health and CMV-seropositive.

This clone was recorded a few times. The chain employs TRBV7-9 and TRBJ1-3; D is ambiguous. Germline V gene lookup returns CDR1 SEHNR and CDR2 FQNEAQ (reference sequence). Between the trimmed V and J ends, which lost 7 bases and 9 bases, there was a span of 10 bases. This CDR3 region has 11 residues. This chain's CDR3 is CASTLISTIYF. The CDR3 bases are TGTGCCAGCACCCTTATATCCACCATATATTTT.

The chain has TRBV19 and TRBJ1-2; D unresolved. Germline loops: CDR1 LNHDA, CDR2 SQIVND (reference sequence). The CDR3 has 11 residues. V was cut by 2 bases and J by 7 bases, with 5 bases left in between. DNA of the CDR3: TGTGCCAGTAGTATACCCGGTGGCTACACCTTC. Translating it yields CASSIPGGYTF.

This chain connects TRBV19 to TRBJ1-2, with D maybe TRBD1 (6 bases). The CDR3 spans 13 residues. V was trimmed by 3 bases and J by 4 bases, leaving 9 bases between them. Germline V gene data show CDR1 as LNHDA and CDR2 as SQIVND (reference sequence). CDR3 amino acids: CASSIRTAYGYTF. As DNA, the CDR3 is TGTGCCAGTAGTATTCGGACAGCCTATGGCTACACCTTC.

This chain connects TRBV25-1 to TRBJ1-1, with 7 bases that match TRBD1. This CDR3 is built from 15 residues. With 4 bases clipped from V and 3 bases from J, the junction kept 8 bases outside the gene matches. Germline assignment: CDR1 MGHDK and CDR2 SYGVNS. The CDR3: CASSGLTGFDTEAFF. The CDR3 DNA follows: TGTGCCAGCAGTGGCCTGACAGGGTTTGACACTGAAGCTTTCTTT.

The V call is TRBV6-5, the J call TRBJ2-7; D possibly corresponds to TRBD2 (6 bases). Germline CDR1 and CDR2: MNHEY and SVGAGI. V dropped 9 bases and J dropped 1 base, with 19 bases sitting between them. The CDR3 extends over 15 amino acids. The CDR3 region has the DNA TGTGCCAGTAAACACAAGGAGGGACCATCCTACGAGCAGTACTTC. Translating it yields CASKHKEGPSYEQYF.

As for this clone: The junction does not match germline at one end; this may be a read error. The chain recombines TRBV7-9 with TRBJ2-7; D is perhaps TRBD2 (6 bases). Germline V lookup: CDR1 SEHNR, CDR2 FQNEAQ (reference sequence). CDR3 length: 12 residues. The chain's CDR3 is CSSGSGAYEQYF. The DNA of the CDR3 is TGTTCCAGCGGATCGGGAGCCTACGAGCAGTACTTC. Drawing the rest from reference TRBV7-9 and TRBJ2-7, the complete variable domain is DTGVSQNPRHKITKRGQNVTFRCDPISEHNRLYWYRQTLGQGPEFLTYFQNEAQLEKSRLLSDRFSAERPKGSFSTLEIQRTEQGDSAMYLCSSGSGAYEQYFGPGTRLTVT.

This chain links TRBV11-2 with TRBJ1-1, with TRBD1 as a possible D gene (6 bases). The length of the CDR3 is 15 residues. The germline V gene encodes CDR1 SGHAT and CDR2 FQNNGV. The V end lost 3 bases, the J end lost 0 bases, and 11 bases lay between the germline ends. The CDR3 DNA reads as TGTGCCAGCAGCTTCCAGGACAGATTGAACACTGAAGCTTTCTTT. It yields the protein CASSFQDRLNTEAFF.

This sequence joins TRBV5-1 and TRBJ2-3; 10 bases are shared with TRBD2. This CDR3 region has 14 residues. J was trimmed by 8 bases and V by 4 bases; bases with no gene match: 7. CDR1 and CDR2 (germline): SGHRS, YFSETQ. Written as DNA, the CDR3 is TGCGCCAGCAGCGAGCTAGCGGGAGCGGGTACGCAGTATTTT. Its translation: CASSELAGAGTQYF.

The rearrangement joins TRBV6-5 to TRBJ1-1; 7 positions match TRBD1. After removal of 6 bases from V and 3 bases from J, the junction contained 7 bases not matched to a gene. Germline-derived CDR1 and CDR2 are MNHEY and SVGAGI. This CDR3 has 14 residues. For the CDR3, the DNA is TGTGCCAGCAGCCTGACAGGGTCTGACACTGAAGCTTTCTTT. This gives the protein CASSLTGSDTEAFF.

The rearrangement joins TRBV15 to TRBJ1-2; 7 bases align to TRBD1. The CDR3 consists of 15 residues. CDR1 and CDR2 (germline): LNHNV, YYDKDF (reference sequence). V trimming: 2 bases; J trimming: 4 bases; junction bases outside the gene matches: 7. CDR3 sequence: CATSRSTDRLYGYTF. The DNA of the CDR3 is TGTGCCACCAGCAGATCTACGGACAGGCTCTATGGCTACACCTTC.

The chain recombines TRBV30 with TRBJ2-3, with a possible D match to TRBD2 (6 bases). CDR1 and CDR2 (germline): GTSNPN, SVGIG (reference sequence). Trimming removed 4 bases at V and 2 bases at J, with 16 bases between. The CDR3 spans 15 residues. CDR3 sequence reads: CAWKPGTGPTDTQYF. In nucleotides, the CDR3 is TGTGCCTGGAAACCTGGGACTGGACCCACAGATACGCAGTATTTT. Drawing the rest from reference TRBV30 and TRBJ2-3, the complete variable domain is SQTIHQWPATLVQPVGSPLSLECTVEGTSNPNLYWYRQAAGRGLQLLFYSVGIGQISSEVPQNLSASRPQDRQFILSSKKLLLSDSGFYLCAWKPGTGPTDTQYFGPGTRLTVL.

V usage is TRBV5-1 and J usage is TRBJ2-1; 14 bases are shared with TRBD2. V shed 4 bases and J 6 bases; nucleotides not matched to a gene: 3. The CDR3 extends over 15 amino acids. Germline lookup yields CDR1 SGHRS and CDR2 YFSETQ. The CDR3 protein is CASSHGTSGGNEQFF. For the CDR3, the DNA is TGCGCCAGCAGCCACGGGACTAGCGGGGGCAATGAGCAGTTCTTC.

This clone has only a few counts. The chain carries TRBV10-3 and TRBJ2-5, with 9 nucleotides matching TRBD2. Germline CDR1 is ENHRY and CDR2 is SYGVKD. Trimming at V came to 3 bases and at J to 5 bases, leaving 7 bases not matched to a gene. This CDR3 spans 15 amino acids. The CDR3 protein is CAISESKSGRETQYF. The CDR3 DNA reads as TGTGCCATCAGTGAATCGAAGAGCGGGAGGGAGACCCAGTACTTC.

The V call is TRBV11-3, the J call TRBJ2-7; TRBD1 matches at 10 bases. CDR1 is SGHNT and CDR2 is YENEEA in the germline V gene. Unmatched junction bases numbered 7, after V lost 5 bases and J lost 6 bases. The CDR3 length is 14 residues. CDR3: CASSLRQGASEQYF. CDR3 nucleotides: TGTGCCAGCAGCCTTAGACAGGGGGCATCCGAGCAGTACTTC.

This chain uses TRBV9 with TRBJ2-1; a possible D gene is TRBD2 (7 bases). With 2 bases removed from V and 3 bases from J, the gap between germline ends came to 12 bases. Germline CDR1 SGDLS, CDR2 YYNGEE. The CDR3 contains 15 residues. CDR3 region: CASSVGGPLYNEQFF. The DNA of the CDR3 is TGTGCCAGCAGCGTGGGGGGGCCTCTCTACAATGAGCAGTTCTTC.

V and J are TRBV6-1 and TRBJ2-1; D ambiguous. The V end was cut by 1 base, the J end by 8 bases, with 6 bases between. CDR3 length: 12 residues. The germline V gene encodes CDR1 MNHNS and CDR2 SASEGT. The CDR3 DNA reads TGTGCCAGCAGTGAAGGTATAGATGAGCAGTTCTTC. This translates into CASSEGIDEQFF.

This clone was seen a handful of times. The CDR3 spells CASSYVLASNYEQYF. The CDR3 DNA follows: TGTGCCAGCAGTTACGTCCTAGCGAGTAACTACGAGCAGTACTTC. The rearrangement uses TRBV6-5 and TRBJ2-7; D might be TRBD2 (6 bases). Trimming took 2 bases from V and 3 from J, leaving 14 bases between them. The CDR3 extends over 15 amino acids. Germline V lookup: CDR1 MNHEY, CDR2 SVGAGI.

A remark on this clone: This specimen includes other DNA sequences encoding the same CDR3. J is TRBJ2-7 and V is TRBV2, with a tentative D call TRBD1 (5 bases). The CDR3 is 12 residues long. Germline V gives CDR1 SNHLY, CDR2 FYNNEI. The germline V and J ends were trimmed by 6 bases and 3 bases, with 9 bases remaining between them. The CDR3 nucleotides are TGTGCCAGCAGGGGCGACAGCTACGAGCAGTACTTC. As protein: CASRGDSYEQYF. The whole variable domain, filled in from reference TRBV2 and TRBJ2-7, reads EPEVTQTPSHQVTQMGQEVILRCVPISNHLYFYWYRQILGQKVEFLVSFYNNEISEKSEIFDDQFSVERPDGSNFTLKIRSTKLEDSAMYFCASRGDSYEQYFGPGTRLTVT.

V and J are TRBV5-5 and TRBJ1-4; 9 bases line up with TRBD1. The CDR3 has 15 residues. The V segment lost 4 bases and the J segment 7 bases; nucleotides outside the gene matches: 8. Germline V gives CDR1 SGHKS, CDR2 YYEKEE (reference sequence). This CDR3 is CASSPGTGLGEKLFF. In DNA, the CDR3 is TGTGCCAGCAGCCCGGGGACAGGGTTGGGTGAAAAACTGTTTTTT.

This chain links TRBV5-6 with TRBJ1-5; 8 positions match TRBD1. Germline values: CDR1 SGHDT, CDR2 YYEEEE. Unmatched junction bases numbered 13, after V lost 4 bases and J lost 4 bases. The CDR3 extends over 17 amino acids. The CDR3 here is CASSRGLGQGRNQPQHF. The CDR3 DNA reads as TGTGCCAGCAGCCGGGGCCTTGGACAGGGTAGGAATCAGCCCCAGCATTTT.

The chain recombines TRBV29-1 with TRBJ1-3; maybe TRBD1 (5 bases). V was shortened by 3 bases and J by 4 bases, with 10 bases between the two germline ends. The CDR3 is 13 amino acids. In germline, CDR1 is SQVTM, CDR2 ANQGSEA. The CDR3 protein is CSVDRVGGNTIYF. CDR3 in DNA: TGCAGCGTTGACAGGGTAGGGGGAAACACCATATATTTT.

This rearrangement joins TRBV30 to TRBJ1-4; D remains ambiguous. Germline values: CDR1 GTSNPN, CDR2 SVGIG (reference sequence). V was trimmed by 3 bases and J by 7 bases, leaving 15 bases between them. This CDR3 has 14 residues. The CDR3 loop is CAWRIVNRAEKLFF. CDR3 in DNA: TGTGCCTGGAGAATAGTGAACAGAGCTGAAAAACTGTTTTTT.

The CDR3: CAWGDRGNTIYF. Written as DNA, the CDR3 is TGTGCCTGGGGGGACAGAGGAAACACCATATATTTT. The V and J genes are TRBV30 and TRBJ1-3, with TRBD1 matching 7 bases. CDR1 GTSNPN and CDR2 SVGIG come from the germline V gene (reference sequence). The V gene end was trimmed by 5 bases and the J gene end by 4 bases; junction bases not matched to a gene: 2. This CDR3 is built from 12 residues.

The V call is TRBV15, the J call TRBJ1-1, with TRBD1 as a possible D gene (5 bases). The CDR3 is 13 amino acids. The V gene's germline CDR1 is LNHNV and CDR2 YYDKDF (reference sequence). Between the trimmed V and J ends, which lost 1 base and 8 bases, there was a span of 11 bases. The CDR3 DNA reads TGTGCCACCAGCAGAGGGGGCGCGGGGGAAGCTTTCTTT. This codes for CATSRGGAGEAFF.

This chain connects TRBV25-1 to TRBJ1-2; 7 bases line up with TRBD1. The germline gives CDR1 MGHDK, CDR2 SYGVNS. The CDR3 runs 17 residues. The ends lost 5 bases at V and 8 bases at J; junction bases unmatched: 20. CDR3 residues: CASSPSMGQSLLDGYTF. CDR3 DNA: TGTGCCAGCAGTCCCTCCATGGGACAGTCTCTTCTCGACGGCTACACCTTC.